One and the same sample provided the 8 T cell receptor beta chains below, sequenced in a study of T cell changes during pregnancy in multiple sclerosis. Generated by immunoSEQ multiplex PCR, the TCRdb table keeps only in-frame clones and is missing some. The sample records under 80,000 clones, about nine tenths being singletons. Sample: peripheral blood, taken in the second trimester of pregnancy. The receptor set was obtained from a female donor with multiple sclerosis, enrolled in a pregnancy study.

This rearrangement joins TRBV19 to TRBJ2-6, with TRBD1 matching over 7 bases. The CDR3 extends over 15 amino acids. Germline CDR1 is LNHDA and CDR2 is SQIVND (reference sequence). The ends lost 6 bases at V and 2 bases at J; junction bases unmatched: 4. CDR3 sequence (DNA): TGTGCCAGTAGCAGACAGGGCCCTGGGGCCAACGTCCTGACTTTC. This sequence encodes CASSRQGPGANVLTF.

The genes are TRBV18 and TRBJ2-5; D unresolved. Looked up from germline, CDR1 is KGHSH and CDR2 is LQKENI. V lost 5 bases, J lost 2 bases, and 3 bases lay in between. The CDR3 consists of 11 residues. In DNA, the CDR3 is TGTGCCAGCTCAATACAAGAGACCCAGTACTTC. It codes for CASSIQETQYF.

V is TRBV11-2 and J is TRBJ2-7; possible D gene TRBD2, 5 bases. Trimming stripped 5 bases from V and 3 bases from J, with 23 bases between. The CDR3 contains 17 residues. Looked up from germline, CDR1 is SGHAT and CDR2 is FQNNGV. The CDR3 DNA follows: TGTGCCAGCAGCCCATTAACGGTCAGGACGGAGGACTACGAGCAGTACTTC. Translation gives CASSPLTVRTEDYEQYF. The whole variable domain, remainder taken from reference TRBV11-2 and TRBJ2-7, is EAGVAQSPRYKIIEKRQSVAFWCNPISGHATLYWYQQILGQGPKLLIQFQNNGVVDDSQLPKDRFSAERLKGVDSTLKIQPAKLEDSAVYLCASSPLTVRTEDYEQYFGPGTRLTVT.

The chain employs TRBV28 and TRBJ1-5, with 7 positions matching TRBD1. The germline gives CDR1 MDHEN, CDR2 SYDVKM. The CDR3 is 17 amino acids. Trimming at V came to 3 bases and at J to 0 bases, leaving 8 bases not matched to a gene. The CDR3 sequence: CASSLRGQSYSNQPQHF. In DNA, the CDR3 is TGTGCCAGCAGTTTGAGGGGACAGAGTTATAGCAATCAGCCCCAGCATTTT.

The V gene is TRBV27, the J gene TRBJ1-1; a possible D gene is TRBD1 (6 bases). Germline lookup yields CDR1 MNHEY and CDR2 SMNVEV (reference sequence). With 6 bases removed from V and 4 bases from J, the gap between germline ends came to 18 bases. This CDR3 contains 15 residues. The chain's CDR3 is CASSELTATGTEAFF. The DNA for the CDR3 is TGTGCCAGCAGCGAACTAACCGCGACAGGCACTGAAGCTTTCTTT.

This chain joins TRBV4-2 and TRBJ2-6; 9 bases are a match to TRBD1. CDR3 length equals 18 residues. The germline V gene has CDR1 LGHNA and CDR2 YNFKEQ. The V segment lost 3 bases and the J segment 2 bases; nucleotides outside the gene matches: 8. DNA of the CDR3: TGTGCCAGCAGCCAGCAAGGGACAGGGAGCCCTGGGGCCAACGTCCTGACTTTC. Its protein product is CASSQQGTGSPGANVLTF.

The V and J genes are TRBV5-1 and TRBJ1-6; 8 nucleotides agree with TRBD1. Germline assignment: CDR1 SGHRS and CDR2 YFSETQ. This CDR3 is built from 14 residues. The trim removed 6 bases at V and 9 bases at J, leaving 8 bases unmatched. The CDR3 DNA follows: TGCGCCAGCACCCGAGGACAGGGAGGTTCACCCCTCCACTTT. Translated, it gives CASTRGQGGSPLHF.

This clone was recorded only once. This chain joins TRBV6-5 and TRBJ1-4; D not certain. The germline V gene encodes CDR1 MNHEY and CDR2 SVGAGI. CDR3 length equals 16 residues. V was trimmed by 1 base and J by 4 bases, leaving 13 bases between them. This CDR3 is CASSYWAVKDNEKLFF. The CDR3 bases are TGTGCCAGCAGTTACTGGGCCGTCAAGGATAATGAAAAACTGTTTTTT.